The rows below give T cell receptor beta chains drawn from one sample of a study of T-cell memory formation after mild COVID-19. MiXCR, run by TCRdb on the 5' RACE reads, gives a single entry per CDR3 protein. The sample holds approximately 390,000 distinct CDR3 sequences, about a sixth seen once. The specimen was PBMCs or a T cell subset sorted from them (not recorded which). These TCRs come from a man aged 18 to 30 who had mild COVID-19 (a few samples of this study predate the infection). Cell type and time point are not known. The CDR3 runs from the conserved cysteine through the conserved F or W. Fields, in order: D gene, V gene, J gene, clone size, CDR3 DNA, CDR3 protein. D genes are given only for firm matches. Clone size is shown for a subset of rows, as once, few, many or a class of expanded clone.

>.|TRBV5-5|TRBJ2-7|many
TGTGCCAGCAGTTCGATTGGGGGGCCCTACGAGCAGTACTTC
CASSSIGGPYEQYF
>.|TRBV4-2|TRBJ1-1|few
TGTGCCAGCAGCCAGTGGACGGGGACTGAAGCTTTCTTT
CASSQWTGTEAFF
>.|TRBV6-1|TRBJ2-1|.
TGTGCCAGCAGTGAAATCCCAGCGGACTACAATGAGCAGTTCTTC
CASSEIPADYNEQFF
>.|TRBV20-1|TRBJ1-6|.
TGCAGTGCACTCAGGGAGAGCTCCTATAATTCACCCCTCCACTTT
CSALRESSYNSPLHF
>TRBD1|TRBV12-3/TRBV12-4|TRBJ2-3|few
TGTGCCAGCAGTAGGACAGGGCCCACAGATACGCAGTATTTT
CASSRTGPTDTQYF
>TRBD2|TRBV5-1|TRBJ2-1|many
TGCGCCAGCAACCCCGCGGCTAGCGGGGACCAGAGTGAGCAGTTCTTC
CASNPAASGDQSEQFF
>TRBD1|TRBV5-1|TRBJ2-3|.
TGCGCCAGCAGCTCCTCTCTGGCAGGGGGAAGAACAGATACGCAGTATTTT
CASSSSLAGGRTDTQYF
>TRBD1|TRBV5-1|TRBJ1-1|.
TGCGCCAGCAGCATGGACAGGACGAACACTGAAGCTTTCTTT
CASSMDRTNTEAFF
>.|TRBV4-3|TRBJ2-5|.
TGCGCCAGCAGCCAACTTCCTGGGGAACAAGAGACCCAGTACTTC
CASSQLPGEQETQYF
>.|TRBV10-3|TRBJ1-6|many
TGTGCCATCTCCAAGGGCCCGGCCATCGGTTCACCCCTCCACTTT
CAISKGPAIGSPLHF
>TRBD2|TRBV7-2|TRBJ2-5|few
TGTGCCAGCCTCCGGGGGACTAAAGAGACCCAGTACTTC
CASLRGTKETQYF
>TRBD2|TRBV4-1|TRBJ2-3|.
TGCGCCAGCAGTCCTAAGACTAGCTCAGTTCAGTATTTT
CASSPKTSSVQYF
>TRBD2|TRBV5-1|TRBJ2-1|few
TGCGCCAGCAGCTTGCGACTAGCTCCCAATGAGCAGTTCTTC
CASSLRLAPNEQFF
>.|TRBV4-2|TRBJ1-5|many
TGTGCCAGCAGCCAAGACGGGGGCAATCAGCCCCAGCATTTT
CASSQDGGNQPQHF
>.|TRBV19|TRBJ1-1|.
TGTGCCAGTAGTGGTCGGGACCGCGAACGAGGCCAGGTACGGGCTTTCTTT
CASSGRDRERGQVRAFF
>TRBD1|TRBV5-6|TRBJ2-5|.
TGTGCCAGCAGCTTGACACAGGGGGGAGAGACCCAGTACTTC
CASSLTQGGETQYF
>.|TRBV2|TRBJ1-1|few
TGTGCCAGCAAATGGGATTCTGAAGCTTTCTTT
CASKWDSEAFF
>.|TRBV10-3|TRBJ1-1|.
TGTGCCATCAGGCAGAATTTGAACACTGAAGCTTTCTTT
CAIRQNLNTEAFF
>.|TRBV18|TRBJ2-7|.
TGTGCCAGCTCCCCCCGTCGGACAGCCTACGAGCAGTACTTC
CASSPRRTAYEQYF
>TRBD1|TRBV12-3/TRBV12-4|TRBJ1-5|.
TGTGCCAGCAGTTTAGAGGGACAGGGGGTTGACCAGCCCCAGCATTTT
CASSLEGQGVDQPQHF
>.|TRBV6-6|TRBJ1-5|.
TGTGCCAGCCGCAAAGACGCACGAAGCAATCAGCCCCAGCATTTT
CASRKDARSNQPQHF
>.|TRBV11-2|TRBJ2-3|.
TGTGCCAGCAGCTTACGCGGAGATTGGACCAATAGGAGATTGGATACGCAGTATTTT
CASSLRGDWTNRRLDTQYF
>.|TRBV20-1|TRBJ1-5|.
TGCAGTGCTAGGGAAATCGGGCCCCAGCATTTT
CSAREIGPQHF
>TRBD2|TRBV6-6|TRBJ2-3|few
TGTGCCAGCATTACTAGCGGGGGGTCAGATACGCAGTATTTT
CASITSGGSDTQYF
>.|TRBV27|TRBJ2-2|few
TGTGCCAGCAGTTTACACAGGGCGGAAGCCGGGGAGCTGTTTTTT
CASSLHRAEAGELFF
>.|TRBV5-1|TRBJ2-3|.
TGCGCCAGCAGGGGCAGGAACACAGATACGCAGTATTTT
CASRGRNTDTQYF
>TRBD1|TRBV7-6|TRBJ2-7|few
TGTGCCAGCAGCTTTGGGACAGGGGCCGGGACCTACGAGCAGTACTTC
CASSFGTGAGTYEQYF
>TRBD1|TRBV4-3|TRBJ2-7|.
TGCGCCAGCAGCCAAGAGACAGGGAACTACTACGAGCAGTACTTC
CASSQETGNYYEQYF
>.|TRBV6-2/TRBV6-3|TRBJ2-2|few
TGTGCCAGCACGGCACAGGTGGGCACCGGGGAGCTGTTTTTT
CASTAQVGTGELFF